The entry that follows covers one TCR beta chain sequence. Its antigen is undetermined. The record originates from a study of cytomegalovirus exposure and HLA in healthy donors. About the research overall: Assignment to the Caucasian-associated ancestry cluster applied to around 76% of the 300 to 500 genotyped donors. Findings and caveats of the study: It was only CMV serostatus that was available as immune exposure information. Some highly shared sequence variants likely arose as a pipeline artifact.

Researchers ran the PCR with 60 Vbeta and 13 Jbeta primers. Under the authors' procedure: Around 11 million shared chains were among the about 80 million unique TCR beta chains that a later analysis counted. Sequencing was performed with immunoSEQ multiplex PCR; in TCRdb, only in-frame clones are kept and a portion is missing. D and trimming come from the DNA, and the V and J calls and clone size come from that table. Its table records about 140,000 clones. The CDR3 spans 11 residues. The source of this sequence is a male donor in good health and CMV-seronegative. The material sequenced was PBMCs. The V gene is TRBV21-1, the J gene TRBJ1-2. TRBV21-1 is flagged as a pseudogene. The CDR3 DNA reads TGTGCCAGCAGCAAAGGAGGGTCCTACACCTTC. It is translated as CASSKGGSYTF.